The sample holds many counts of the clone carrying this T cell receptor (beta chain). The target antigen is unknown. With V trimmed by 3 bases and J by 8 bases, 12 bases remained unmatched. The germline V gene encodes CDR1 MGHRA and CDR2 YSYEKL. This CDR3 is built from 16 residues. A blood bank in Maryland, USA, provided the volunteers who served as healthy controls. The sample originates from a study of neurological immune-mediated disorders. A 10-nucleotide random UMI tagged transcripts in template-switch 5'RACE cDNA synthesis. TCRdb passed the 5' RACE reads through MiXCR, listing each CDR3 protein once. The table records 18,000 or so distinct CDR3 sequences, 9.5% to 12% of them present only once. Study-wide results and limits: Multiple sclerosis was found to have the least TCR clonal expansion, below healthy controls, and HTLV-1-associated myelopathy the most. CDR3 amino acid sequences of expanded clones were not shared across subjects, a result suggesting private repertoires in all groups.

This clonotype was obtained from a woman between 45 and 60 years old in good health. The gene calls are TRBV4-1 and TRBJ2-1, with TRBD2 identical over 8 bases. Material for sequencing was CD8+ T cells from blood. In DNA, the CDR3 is TGCGCCAGCAGCCAGACTCCCTTCAGCGGGAGCTATGAGCAGTTCTTC. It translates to CASSQTPFSGSYEQFF.